This TCR beta chain is drawn from a study of Ad26.COV2.S vaccination and SARS-CoV-2 variants (dated by TCRdb to about 2021). Background on the whole study: Vaccine-arm donors were drawn from COV1001, a multicentre, randomized, double-blind, placebo-controlled phase I-IIa trial of Ad26.COV2.S in healthy adults. Dosing of Ad26.COV2.S was intramuscular, at either 5x10^10 or 1x10^11 viral particles, delivered as one shot or as two shots spaced 56 days apart. TCRbeta repertoire sequencing was used to assess the specificity and breadth of SARS-CoV-2-reactive T cell receptors after Ad26.COV2.S vaccination. The TCR-sequenced set comprised approximately 32 samples: roughly 19 Ad26.COV2.S vaccine recipients, 5 placebo recipients and 8 SARS-CoV-2 convalescent individuals. Participants in the trial were split at random into five groups of five each, receiving low-dose or high-dose Ad26.COV2.S once or twice, or else placebo on both occasions. Investigators did not know the trial group allocation while performing experiments and assessing outcomes.

The immunoSEQ Assay was used to sequence TCRbeta CDR3 regions. After extraction, genomic DNA underwent amplification by bias-controlled multiplex PCR, followed by high-throughput sequencing. Per the original workflow: To quantify the absolute abundance of every unique TCRbeta CDR3 region, sequences were collapsed and filtered. T cell fraction was estimated by normalizing TCRbeta template counts to usable DNA, with usable DNA measured through amplification of reference genes found in all nucleated cells. Repertoire TCRs were annotated as SARS-CoV-2-specific by exact matching of V gene, CDR3 amino acid sequence and J gene to a known reactive TCR set. The reference SARS-CoV-2 TCR set was obtained from MIRA and was filtered for enrichment in COVID-19-positive ImmuneCODE repertoires, whereby public or cross-reactive TCRs were removed. Drawing on the MIRA antigens, annotated TCRs were analysed further at the level of specific ORF or position within ORF. Breadth was defined as annotated unique rearrangements over total unique productive rearrangements; depth was the summed frequency of those rearrangements. TCR breadth was compared between groups using two-sided Wilcoxon rank-sum tests. The clones in this table, taken by TCRdb from immuneACCESS, are in-frame only. Not every clone is retained; where verified, under half of the shortfall comes from an unresolved V gene, and the cause of the rest is unknown. V, J and clone size reflect that table, while D and trimming were determined from the DNA. For this sample the table gives 320,000 or so clones, of which 85% to 90% were detected only once. The ten largest clones represent approximately 5.8% of the sample.

In regard to this clone: It has no known antigen specificity. No base-level quality is on record; no much larger clone is a single base apart.

This sample's treatment or condition label indicates: some 20 received Ad26.COV2.S at low or high dose, single or two shots; about 5 received placebo; per-sample allocation not given. For vaccine and placebo recipients, the sequenced repertoires came from samples collected on day 63 after the first injection. Cohort 1b enrolled about two dozen adults aged 18-55 years at a single site in Boston, USA, between 29 July and 7 August 2020. Ad26.COV2.S consisted of a replication-incompetent adenovirus type 26 vector by which a prefusion-stabilized SARS-CoV-2 spike protein from the original Wuhan strain was expressed. Here V drops 5 bases and J drops 4 bases, and the junction holds 12 bases not matched to any gene. The CDR3 holds 16 amino acids from the cysteine to the phenylalanine. Only CDR3 DNA is held: 48 bases, read in frame from base 1. Based on the germline V gene, the CDR1 and CDR2 sequences are SGHVS and FQNEAQ.

Broader findings and caveats from the paper: According to the authors, total T cell responses may have been underestimated by the TCR breadth and depth analyses. Vaccine and placebo recipients had similar non-spike TCR breadth, a finding consistent with the vaccine containing only spike. The study was not powered to compare responses between vaccine doses or regimens. After vaccination, substantial breadth of spike-specific CD8+ and CD4+ T cell responses was reported. Ad26.COV2.S recipients had higher spike-specific TCR breadth than placebo recipients (P = 0.0014).

Material: peripheral blood, obtained in a trial of Ad26.COV2.S vaccine versus placebo. The chain is made from TRBV7-8 and TRBJ2-5, with 8 central nucleotides matching TRBD2. This receptor was obtained from a person aged 18 to 65 who received the Ad26.COV2.S COVID-19 vaccine or a placebo. The CDR3 protein: CASSPSAGGFRETQYF. The nucleotide sequence is TGTGCCAGCAGCCCTAGTGCGGGGGGATTTCGAGAGACCCAGTACTTC.